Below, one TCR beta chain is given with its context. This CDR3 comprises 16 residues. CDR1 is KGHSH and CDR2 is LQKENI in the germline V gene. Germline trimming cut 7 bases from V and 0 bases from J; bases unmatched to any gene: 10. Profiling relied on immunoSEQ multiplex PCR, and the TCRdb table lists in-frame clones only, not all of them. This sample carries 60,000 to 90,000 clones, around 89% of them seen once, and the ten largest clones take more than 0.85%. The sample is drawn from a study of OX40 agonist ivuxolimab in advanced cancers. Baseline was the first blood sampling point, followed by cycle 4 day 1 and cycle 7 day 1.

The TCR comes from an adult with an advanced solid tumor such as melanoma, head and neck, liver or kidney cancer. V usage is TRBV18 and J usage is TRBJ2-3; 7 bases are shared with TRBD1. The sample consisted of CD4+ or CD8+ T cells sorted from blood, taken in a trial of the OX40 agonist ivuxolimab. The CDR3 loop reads CASWEQGLPSTDTQYF. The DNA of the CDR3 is TGTGCCAGCTGGGAACAGGGGCTTCCTAGCACAGATACGCAGTATTTT.